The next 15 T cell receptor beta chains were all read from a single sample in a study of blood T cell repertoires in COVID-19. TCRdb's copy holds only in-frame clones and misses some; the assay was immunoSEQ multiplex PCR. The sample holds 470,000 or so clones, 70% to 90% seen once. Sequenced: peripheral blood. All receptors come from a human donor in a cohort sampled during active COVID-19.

CDR3 amino acids: CASSVTLSGTSYGYTF. CDR3 coding DNA: TGTGCCAGCTCTGTTACTCTCTCCGGGACATCATATGGCTACACCTTC. V and J are TRBV18 and TRBJ1-2; weak D call: TRBD1 (6 bases). Germline values: CDR1 KGHSH, CDR2 LQKENI. CDR3 length: 16 residues. Deletions cut 6 bases from V and 5 bases from J, with 22 bases between.

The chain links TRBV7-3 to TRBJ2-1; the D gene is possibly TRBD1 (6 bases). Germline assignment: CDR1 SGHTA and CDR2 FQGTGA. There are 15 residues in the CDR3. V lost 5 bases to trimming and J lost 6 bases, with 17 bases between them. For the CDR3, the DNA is TGTGCCAGCAGCCGTGCCCGGGACACGGTCAATGAGCAGTTCTTC. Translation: CASSRARDTVNEQFF.

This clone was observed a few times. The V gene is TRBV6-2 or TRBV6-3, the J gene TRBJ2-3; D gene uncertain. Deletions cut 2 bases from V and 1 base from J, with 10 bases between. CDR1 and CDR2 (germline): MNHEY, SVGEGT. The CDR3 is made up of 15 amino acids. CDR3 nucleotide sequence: TGTGCCAGCAGTTACAATGGGCAGGGCACAGATACGCAGTATTTT. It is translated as CASSYNGQGTDTQYF.

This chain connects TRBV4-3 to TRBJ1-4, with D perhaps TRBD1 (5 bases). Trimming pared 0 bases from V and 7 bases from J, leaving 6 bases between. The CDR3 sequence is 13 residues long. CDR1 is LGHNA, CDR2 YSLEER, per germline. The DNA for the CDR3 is TGCGCCAGCAGCCAAGACAGGGCTGAAAAACTGTTTTTT. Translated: CASSQDRAEKLFF.

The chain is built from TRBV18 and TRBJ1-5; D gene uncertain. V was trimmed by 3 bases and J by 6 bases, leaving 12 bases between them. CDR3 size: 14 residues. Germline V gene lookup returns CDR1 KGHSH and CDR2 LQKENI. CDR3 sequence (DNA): TGTGCCAGCTCACCGGAGACGGATTTTCAGCCCCAGCATTTT. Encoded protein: CASSPETDFQPQHF.

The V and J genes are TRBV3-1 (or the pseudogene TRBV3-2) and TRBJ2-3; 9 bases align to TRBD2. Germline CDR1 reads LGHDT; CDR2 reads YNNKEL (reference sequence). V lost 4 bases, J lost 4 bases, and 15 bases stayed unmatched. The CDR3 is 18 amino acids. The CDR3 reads CASSRGSGSWLEADTQYF. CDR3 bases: TGTGCCAGCAGCCGGGGTAGCGGGAGTTGGTTGGAGGCAGATACGCAGTATTTT.

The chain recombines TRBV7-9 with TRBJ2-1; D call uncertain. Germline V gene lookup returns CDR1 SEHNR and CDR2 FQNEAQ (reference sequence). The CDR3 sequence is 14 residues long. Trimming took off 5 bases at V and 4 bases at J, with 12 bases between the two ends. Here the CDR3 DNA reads TGTGCCAGCAGCGACGCCCTAGAGTACAATGAGCAGTTCTTC. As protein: CASSDALEYNEQFF.

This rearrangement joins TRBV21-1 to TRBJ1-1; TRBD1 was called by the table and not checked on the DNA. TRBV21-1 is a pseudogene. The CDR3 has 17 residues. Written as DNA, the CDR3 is TGTGCCAGCAGCACCCGTCCAACAGGGGGGTGTCAAACTGAAGCTTTCTTT. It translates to CASSTRPTGGCQTEAFF.

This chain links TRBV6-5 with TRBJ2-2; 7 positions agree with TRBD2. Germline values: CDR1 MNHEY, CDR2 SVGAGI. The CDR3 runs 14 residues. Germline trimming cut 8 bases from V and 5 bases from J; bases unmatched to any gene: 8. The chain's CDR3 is CASAPGGRTGELFF. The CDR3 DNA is TGTGCCAGCGCCCCGGGAGGTCGAACCGGGGAGCTGTTTTTT.

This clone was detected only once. CDR3 sequence: CASSSAGSNTGELFF. CDR3 sequence (DNA): TGTGCCAGCAGTAGCGCGGGATCTAACACCGGGGAGCTGTTTTTT. This chain joins TRBV2 and TRBJ2-2; D possibly corresponds to TRBD2 (6 bases). The germline gives CDR1 SNHLY, CDR2 FYNNEI. V gave up 5 bases and J gave up 2 bases, with 12 bases separating them. This CDR3 is 15 amino acids long.

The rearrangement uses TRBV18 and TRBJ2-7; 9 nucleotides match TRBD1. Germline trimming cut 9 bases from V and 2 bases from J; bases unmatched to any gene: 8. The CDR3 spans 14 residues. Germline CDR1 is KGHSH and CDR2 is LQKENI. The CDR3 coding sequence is TGTGCCAGTTCAACGGGACAGGGTGCCTACGAGCAGTACTTC. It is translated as CASSTGQGAYEQYF.

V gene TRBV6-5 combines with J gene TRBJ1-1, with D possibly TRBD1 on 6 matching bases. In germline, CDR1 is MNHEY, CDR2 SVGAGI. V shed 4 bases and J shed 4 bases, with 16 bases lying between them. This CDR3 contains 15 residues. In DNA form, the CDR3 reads TGTGCCAGCAGTTCATCAAGGGGGGGTGGCACTGAAGCTTTCTTT. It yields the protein CASSSSRGGGTEAFF.

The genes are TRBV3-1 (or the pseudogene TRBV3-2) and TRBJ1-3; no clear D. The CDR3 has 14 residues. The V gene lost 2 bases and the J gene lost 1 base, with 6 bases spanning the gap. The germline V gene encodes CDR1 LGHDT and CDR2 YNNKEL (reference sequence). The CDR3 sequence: CASSQPGSGNTIYF. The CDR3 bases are TGTGCCAGCAGCCAACCGGGTTCTGGAAACACCATATATTTT.

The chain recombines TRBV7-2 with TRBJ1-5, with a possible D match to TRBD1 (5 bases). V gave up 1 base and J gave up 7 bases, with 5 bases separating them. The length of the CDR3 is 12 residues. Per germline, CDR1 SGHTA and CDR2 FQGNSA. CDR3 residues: CASSLGGQPQHF. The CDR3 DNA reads TGTGCCAGCAGCTTAGGGGGCCAGCCCCAGCATTTT. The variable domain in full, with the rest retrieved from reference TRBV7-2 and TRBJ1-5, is GAGVSQSPSNKVTEKGKDVELRCDPISGHTALYWYRQSLGQGLEFLIYFQGNSAPDKSGLPSDRFSAERTGGSVSTLTIQRTQQEDSAVYLCASSLGGQPQHFGDGTRLSIL.

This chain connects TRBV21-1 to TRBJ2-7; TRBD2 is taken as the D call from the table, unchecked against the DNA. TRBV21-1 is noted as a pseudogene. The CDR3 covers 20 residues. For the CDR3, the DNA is TGTGCCAGCAGCAAATCACCTCTACCCACTAGCGGGAGCCTGTCCTACGAGCAGTACTTC. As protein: CASSKSPLPTSGSLSYEQYF.